This T cell receptor (beta chain) appears in the sequencing data of a study of blood T cell repertoires in COVID-19. Methods used by the authors: Using reference gene primer amplification, nucleated cell counts were estimated. Sequenced by immunoSEQ multiplex PCR; TCRdb stores in-frame clones only, minus some. V and J calls and clone size come straight from that table; D and trimming were deduced from the DNA. The table has 150,000 to 200,000 clones, more than 75% seen once. The CDR3 runs to 14 residues. Germline assignment: CDR1 SGHVS and CDR2 FQNEAQ. Germline trimming cut 1 base from V and 4 bases from J; bases unmatched to any gene: 3.

The chain uses TRBV7-8 and TRBJ1-2, with 7 nucleotides matching TRBD1. Material for sequencing was PBMCs or T cells enriched from blood (not recorded which). The sequence came from a woman aged 45-59 years with acute COVID-19. CDR3 DNA sequence: TGTGCCAGCAGCTTAGGTACAGGGGTCTATGGCTACACCTTC. This translates into CASSLGTGVYGYTF.